This entry lists 23 T cell receptor beta chains sequenced from one sample in a study of post-analysis software for immune sequencing data. Unique molecular identifiers were carried by the TCR beta cDNA libraries. TCRdb itself ran the PCR reads through MiXCR, one entry per CDR3 protein. The data show 160,000 or so distinct CDR3 sequences, with roughly 34% seen just once and 25% to 35% held by the top ten. The sample here was blood, taken after autologous hematopoietic stem cell transplantation. The source is a girl aged 5 to 17 with multiple sclerosis.

In DNA form, the CDR3 reads TGCAGTGCGGCGGGACTAGCGGTCGGTGGTCGCACAGATACGCAGTATTTT. Translation gives CSAAGLAVGGRTDTQYF. V is TRBV20-1 and J is TRBJ2-3; 11 bases match TRBD2. CDR1 is DFQATT and CDR2 is SNEGSKA in the germline V gene (reference sequence). CDR3 length: 17 residues. V shed 6 bases and J 1 base; nucleotides not matched to a gene: 12.

The chain employs TRBV28 and TRBJ1-4; D unclear. This CDR3 region has 14 residues. Trimming cost V 4 bases and J 5 bases, with 11 bases left between them. In germline, CDR1 is MDHEN, CDR2 SYDVKM. As DNA, the CDR3 is TGTGCCAGCAGTTCCCCCTCCGTAAATGAAAAACTGTTTTTT. Protein product: CASSSPSVNEKLFF.

This clonotype came up once. V and J are TRBV4-2 and TRBJ2-1, with TRBD2 matching 14 bases. The CDR3 length is 17 residues. J lost 6 bases, V lost 1 base, and 5 bases had no gene match. Germline assignment: CDR1 LGHNA and CDR2 YNFKEQ. The CDR3 reads CASSQAKTSGGANEQFF. CDR3 DNA: TGTGCCAGCAGCCAAGCCAAGACTAGCGGGGGGGCCAATGAGCAGTTCTTC.

The chain is built from TRBV7-9 and TRBJ1-1; the D gene is possibly TRBD1 (5 bases). CDR3 length: 15 residues. Trimming removed 2 bases at V and 3 bases at J, with 13 bases between. Germline-derived CDR1 and CDR2 are SEHNR and FQNEAQ (reference sequence). In DNA, the CDR3 is TGTGCCAGCAGCTTATGGGCAGGGCTGGACACTGAAGCTTTCTTT. As protein: CASSLWAGLDTEAFF.

V usage is TRBV29-1 and J usage is TRBJ1-1; no clear D gene. The CDR3 is 12 amino acids. Germline-derived CDR1 and CDR2 are SQVTM and ANQGSEA. With 7 bases removed from V and 6 bases from J, the gap between germline ends came to 15 bases. The CDR3 nucleotides are TGCAGCGCTTCGGTCTGGAGCGCTGAAGCTTTCTTT. It encodes CSASVWSAEAFF.

The chain recombines TRBV10-2 with TRBJ1-2; tentative D call: TRBD1 (5 bases). V was trimmed by 6 bases and J by 4 bases, leaving 15 bases between them. Per germline, CDR1 WSHSY and CDR2 SAAADI. CDR3 length equals 14 residues. The CDR3 bases are TGCGCCAGCAGCCTATTGACAGAGGGCTATGGCTACACCTTC. Protein: CASSLLTEGYGYTF.

This clonotype was seen more than once but under ten times. The chain is built from TRBV5-1 and TRBJ2-3; 12 nucleotides align to TRBD2. V trimming: 1 base; J trimming: 7 bases; junction bases outside the gene matches: 10. CDR1 and CDR2 (germline): SGHRS, YFSETQ. CDR3 length: 17 residues. In DNA form, the CDR3 reads TGCGCCAGCAGCTTGTGTGAACTAGCGGGAGGTAGGCATACGCAGTATTTT. Translated: CASSLCELAGGRHTQYF.

This clonotype was observed a single time. V usage is TRBV7-3 and J usage is TRBJ1-2; D possibly corresponds to TRBD1 (6 bases). V lost 1 base and J 12 bases, leaving 21 bases between the germline ends. Germline V gives CDR1 SGHTA, CDR2 FQGTGA. The CDR3 is 15 residues long. The CDR3 region has the DNA TGTGCCAGCAGCTTAAGGGCCGATGGGGGGGCCGGCCACACCTTC. It encodes CASSLRADGGAGHTF.

V usage is TRBV28 and J usage is TRBJ1-5; D is perhaps TRBD1 (5 bases). The CDR3 runs 14 residues. The V gene lost 5 bases and the J gene lost 7 bases, with 15 bases spanning the gap. Per the germline V gene, CDR1 is MDHEN and CDR2 is SYDVKM. DNA of the CDR3: TGTGCCAGCAGTCTCCCAGGGTTCGGACAGCCCCAGCATTTT. This codes for CASSLPGFGQPQHF. The full variable domain, its missing parts supplied by reference TRBV28 and TRBJ1-5, is DVKVTQSSRYLVKRTGEKVFLECVQDMDHENMFWYRQDPGLGLRLIYFSYDVKMKEKGDIPEGYSVSREKKERFSLILESASTNQTSMYLCASSLPGFGQPQHFGDGTRLSIL.

The chain joins TRBV29-1 to TRBJ2-2, with 8 bases that match TRBD2. Germline assignment: CDR1 SQVTM and CDR2 ANQGSEA. Losses at the gene ends were 6 bases for V and 6 bases for J; bases not matched to a gene: 9. CDR3 length: 14 residues. CDR3 loop: CSVGAGGLPGELFF. The CDR3 DNA reads TGCAGCGTCGGCGCGGGAGGCTTGCCCGGGGAGCTGTTTTTT.

The chain uses TRBV5-4 and TRBJ2-1; no clear D. The CDR3 spans 13 residues. Germline V gives CDR1 SGHNT, CDR2 YYREEE (reference sequence). Deletions cut 4 bases from V and 7 bases from J, with 12 bases between. In nucleotides, the CDR3 is TGTGCCAGCAGCCCTAATGGGATGAATGAGCAGTTCTTC. Protein product: CASSPNGMNEQFF.

This clonotype was counted only a few times. This chain links TRBV3-1 with TRBJ1-2; 9 bases line up with TRBD1. Germline V gives CDR1 LGHDT, CDR2 YNNKEL (reference sequence). CDR3 size: 14 residues. The J segment lost 5 bases and the V segment lost 2 bases, leaving 3 bases of the junction unmatched. The CDR3 DNA sequence: TGTGCCAGCAGCCAATCGGACAGGGGATATGGCTACACCTTC. It encodes CASSQSDRGYGYTF.

This clonotype was recorded a few times. The junction departs from the called germline gene at one end, perhaps through a read error. This chain links TRBV7-7 with TRBJ2-7; D possibly corresponds to TRBD1 (6 bases). Gene TRBJ2-5 matches the end of the DNA better, so the J call may be wrong. CDR3 size: 14 residues. Germline V gene sequence: CDR1 SSHAT, CDR2 FNYEAQ (reference sequence). The CDR3 loop is CASSLGPTGETQYF. CDR3 sequence (DNA): TGTGCTAGCAGCTTAGGGCCAACAGGGGAGACCCAGTACTTC.

The chain has TRBV6-2 or TRBV6-3 and TRBJ2-1, with 9 positions matching TRBD2. The germline V gene encodes CDR1 MNHEY and CDR2 SVGEGT. J was trimmed by 2 bases and V by 5 bases; bases with no gene match: 1. This CDR3 region has 14 residues. For the CDR3, the DNA is TGTGCCAGCAGTCCTAGCGGGGCCTACAATGAGCAGTTCTTC. This sequence encodes CASSPSGAYNEQFF.

The chain is built from TRBV10-3 and TRBJ2-1, with TRBD2 matching over 8 bases. Unmatched junction bases numbered 8, after V lost 7 bases and J lost 3 bases. The germline V gene encodes CDR1 ENHRY and CDR2 SYGVKD. The CDR3 is 15 amino acids. The CDR3 sequence is CAIKTAGANYNEQFF. CDR3 bases: TGTGCCATCAAAACAGCGGGAGCTAACTACAATGAGCAGTTCTTC.

V and J are TRBV5-1 and TRBJ1-5; D unclear. The CDR3 extends over 15 amino acids. The V end was cut by 0 bases, the J end by 0 bases, with 7 bases between. Germline values: CDR1 SGHRS, CDR2 YFSETQ. CDR3 in DNA: TGCGCCAGCAGCTTGGGATGGGGTAGCAATCAGCCCCAGCATTTT. This translates into CASSLGWGSNQPQHF.

This clonotype was observed a few times. The chain links TRBV3-1 to TRBJ1-2, with D unresolved. The CDR3 extends over 13 amino acids. Between the trimmed V and J ends, which lost 0 bases and 8 bases, there was a span of 10 bases. CDR1 LGHDT and CDR2 YNNKEL come from the germline V gene (reference sequence). The CDR3 coding sequence is TGTGCCAGCAGCCAAGATGGCCCTCGAGGCTACACCTTC. Protein: CASSQDGPRGYTF.

This clonotype was counted between two and nine times. This chain joins TRBV28 and TRBJ2-2, with TRBD2 matching 11 bases. This CDR3 comprises 17 residues. Germline V CDR1 and CDR2: MDHEN, SYDVKM. The ends lost 5 bases at V and 5 bases at J; junction bases unmatched: 10. DNA for the CDR3: TGTGCCAGCAGTCCAGCCGGACTAGCGGGCTTAACCGGGGAGCTGTTTTTT. It specifies CASSPAGLAGLTGELFF.

The genes are TRBV6-2 or TRBV6-3 and TRBJ2-7; unclear D gene. CDR1 and CDR2 (germline): MNHEY, SVGEGT. This CDR3 comprises 13 residues. V was clipped by 7 bases and J by 2 bases, with 12 bases between them. The CDR3 protein is CASIETQTYEQYF. The CDR3 nucleotides are TGTGCCAGCATCGAGACACAGACCTACGAGCAGTACTTC.

The gene calls are TRBV27 and TRBJ2-1; D unclear. Germline CDR1 MNHEY, CDR2 SMNVEV (reference sequence). V was cut by 9 bases and J by 5 bases, with 17 bases left in between. This CDR3 comprises 14 residues. The CDR3 spells CASSAPLQNNEQFF. The CDR3 DNA reads TGTGCCAGTAGTGCTCCGCTCCAAAACAATGAGCAGTTCTTC.

This chain links TRBV12-3 or TRBV12-4 with TRBJ2-3; 7 positions agree with TRBD2. The CDR3 is made up of 15 amino acids. The V and J ends lost 5 bases and 1 base, in that order; junction bases with no gene match: 6. CDR3 DNA sequence: TGTGCCAGCAGTCGGGGGAGGGGCGGCACAGATACGCAGTATTTT. Amino acids: CASSRGRGGTDTQYF.

This clonotype has more than one count but fewer than ten. The chain uses TRBV12-3 or TRBV12-4 and TRBJ2-1; the match to TRBD2 covers 15 bases. J gave up 1 base and V 6 bases, and 4 bases lay outside the gene matches. This CDR3 spans 17 amino acids. The CDR3 loop is CASSSGLAGGSYNEQFF. The CDR3 nucleotides read TGTGCCAGCAGCTCCGGACTAGCGGGAGGGTCCTACAATGAGCAGTTCTTC.

This clonotype was picked up a small number of times. The V gene is TRBV20-1, the J gene TRBJ1-2; 7 nucleotides agree with TRBD1. Per the germline V gene, CDR1 is DFQATT and CDR2 is SNEGSKA (reference sequence). J gave up 8 bases and V 4 bases, and 10 bases lay outside the gene matches. The CDR3 length is 13 residues. CDR3 sequence: CSAKAGQQKGYTF. In DNA, the CDR3 is TGCAGTGCTAAAGCGGGACAGCAAAAGGGCTACACCTTC.